Listed below are T cell receptor beta chains from one sample, sequenced in a study of shared clonotypes between healthy human individuals. TCRdb's table, derived via immunoSEQ multiplex PCR, lists solely in-frame clones and lacks some. Here the sample spans hundreds of thousands of clones, 80% to 95% being singletons. The material sequenced was naive CD8+ T cells sorted from blood. These receptors originate from a man between 25 and 39 years old in good health. Both conserved end residues are part of each CDR3.

j_gene,v_gene,len,CDR3aa
TRBJ2-1,TRBV27,17,CASSSSTGTSDYNEQFF
TRBJ2-1,TRBV7-9,15,CASSFPTEGYNEQFF
TRBJ2-2,TRBV6-5,14,CASGPSENTGELFF
TRBJ2-3,TRBV27,13,CASSPQDGNTQYF
TRBJ2-3,TRBV6-6,16,CASTTDMASSTDTQYF
TRBJ1-1,TRBV7-9,12,CASSSTGVEAFF
TRBJ2-1,TRBV4-3,15,CASSPDESSYNEQFF
TRBJ1-1,TRBV2,9,CASRPEAFF
TRBJ2-3,TRBV25-1,18,CASSDISAGVGWPDTQYF
TRBJ2-7,TRBV4-3,16,CASSQGTSGRVDEQYF
TRBJ2-3,TRBV28,17,CASSSLVGAKNTDTQYF
TRBJ1-1,TRBV27,14,CASSLQGSVTEAFF
TRBJ2-1,TRBV6-5,13,CASSLGLVNEQFF
TRBJ2-1,TRBV7-2,18,CASSLGTSGRSSYNEQFF
TRBJ2-7,TRBV6-1,14,CASSVTSGLYEQYF
TRBJ1-1,TRBV7-9,15,CASSTRDRGRTEAFF
TRBJ2-3,TRBV27,19,CASSFPAPRLAGETDTQYF
TRBJ2-1,TRBV15,16,CATRGTSASSYNEQFF
TRBJ2-7,TRBV4-1,12,CASSQVGYEQYF
TRBJ2-3,TRBV4-2,17,CASSQVGAGGSTDTQYF
TRBJ1-4,TRBV4-1,15,CASSQSSVSNEKLFF
TRBJ2-7,TRBV29-1,18,CSVAGQGAPQVVSYEQYF
TRBJ1-2,TRBV4-1,14,CASKLSGAVDGYTF
TRBJ2-3,TRBV9,16,CASSAGLAAFTDTQYF
TRBJ2-3,TRBV10-1,16,CASSKGLADTTDTQYF
TRBJ2-7,TRBV6-5,14,CASSPASRENEQYF
TRBJ1-2,TRBV7-9,15,CASSDGQVEHYGYTF
TRBJ2-6,TRBV11-2,16,CASSLVPGLGANVLTF
TRBJ2-3,TRBV9,15,CASSVSGISTDTQYF
TRBJ1-2,TRBV12-5,13,CASGPGRNYGYTF
TRBJ1-2,TRBV9,13,CASTGTGSWGYTF
TRBJ2-1,TRBV10-3,12,CAIGLDYNEQFF
TRBJ2-7,TRBV9,15,CASSVEDSGSYEQYF
TRBJ2-7,TRBV7-9,18,CASKTLRPWGSGTYEQYF
TRBJ1-1,TRBV18,11,CATSGTTEAFF
TRBJ2-1,TRBV11-2,16,CASSLVAGGPGNEQFF
TRBJ2-1,TRBV6-6,11,CASSRADQQFF
TRBJ2-3,TRBV9,15,CASSVELSSTDTQYF
TRBJ2-7,TRBV7-9,12,CASNLGGYEQYF
TRBJ2-5,TRBV7-6,19,CASRRGPSSPIWSQETQYF
TRBJ2-1,TRBV15,16,CATSRGRTLHYNEQFF
TRBJ2-7,TRBV14,17,CASSTTSPGRPPYEQYF
TRBJ2-3,TRBV19,13,CASSMISTDTQYF
TRBJ2-7,TRBV15,14,CATSRDGGLYEQYF
TRBJ2-7,TRBV28,14,CASSPPASSYEQYF